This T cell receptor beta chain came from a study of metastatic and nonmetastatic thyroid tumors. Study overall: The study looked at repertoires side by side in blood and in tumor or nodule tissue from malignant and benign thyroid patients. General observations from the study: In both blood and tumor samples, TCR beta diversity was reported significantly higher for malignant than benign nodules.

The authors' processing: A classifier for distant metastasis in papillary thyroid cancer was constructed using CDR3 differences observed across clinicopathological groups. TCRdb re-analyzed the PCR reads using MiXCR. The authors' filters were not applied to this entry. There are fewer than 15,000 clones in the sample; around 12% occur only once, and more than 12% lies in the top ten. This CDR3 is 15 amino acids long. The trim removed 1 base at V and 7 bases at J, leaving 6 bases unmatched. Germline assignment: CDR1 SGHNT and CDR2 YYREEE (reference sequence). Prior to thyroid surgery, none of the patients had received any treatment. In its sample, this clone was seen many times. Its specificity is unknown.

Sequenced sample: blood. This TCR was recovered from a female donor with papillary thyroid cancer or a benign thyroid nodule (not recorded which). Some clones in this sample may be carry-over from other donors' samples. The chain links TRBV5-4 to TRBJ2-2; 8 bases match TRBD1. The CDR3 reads CASSLRTGTGGELFF. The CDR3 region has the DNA TGTGCCAGCAGCTTGCGGACAGGGACGGGCGGGGAGCTGTTTTTT. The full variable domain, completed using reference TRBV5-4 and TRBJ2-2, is ETGVTQSPTHLIKTRGQQVTLRCSSQSGHNTVSWYQQALGQGPQFIFQYYREEENGRGNFPPRFSGLQFPNYSSELNVNALELDDSALYLCASSLRTGTGGELFFGEGSRLTVL.